These 8 T cell receptor beta chains were all obtained from the same sample, sequenced in a study of control samples from healthy donors and cancer patients. Sequenced by immunoSEQ multiplex PCR; TCRdb stores in-frame clones only, minus some. Altogether roughly 43,000 clones are present, around 87% being singletons, with the ten largest covering approximately 10%. Material for sequencing was PBMCs. The receptors derive from a woman aged 60-70 years with lung cancer.

The CDR3 reads CASSVGQGYGYTF. The CDR3 DNA follows: TGTGCCAGCAGCGTGGGACAGGGCTATGGCTACACCTTC. The chain couples TRBV9 to TRBJ1-2; 9 bases are shared with TRBD1. This CDR3 comprises 13 residues. Per germline, CDR1 SGDLS and CDR2 YYNGEE. J lost 4 bases, V lost 2 bases, and 0 bases had no gene match.

The V call is TRBV28, the J call TRBJ2-6; 12 nucleotides align to TRBD1. From germline, CDR1 is MDHEN and CDR2 SYDVKM. The CDR3 extends over 18 amino acids. Trimming cost V 2 bases and J 0 bases; bases outside gene matches: 2. The CDR3: CASSLGTGGYSGANVLTF. The CDR3 region has the DNA TGTGCCAGCAGTTTAGGGACAGGGGGCTACTCTGGGGCCAACGTCCTGACTTTC.

V usage is TRBV5-1 and J usage is TRBJ2-7, with D possibly matching TRBD2 (6 bases). V lost 5 bases and J lost 6, with 18 bases in between. Looked up from germline, CDR1 is SGHRS and CDR2 is YFSETQ. The CDR3 has 14 amino acids. CDR3 coding DNA: TGCGCCAGCAGAATGCGGGACCAGGAGGTCGAGCAGTACTTC. Its protein product is CASRMRDQEVEQYF. The variable domain in full, completed from reference TRBV5-1 and TRBJ2-7, reads KAGVTQTPRYLIKTRGQQVTLSCSPISGHRSVSWYQQTPGQGLQFLFEYFSETQRNKGNFPGRFSGRQFSNSRSEMNVSTLELGDSALYLCASRMRDQEVEQYFGPGTRLTVT.

The chain couples TRBV5-6 to TRBJ2-3; tentative D call: TRBD2 (5 bases). The CDR3 sequence is 13 residues long. V was cut by 4 bases and J by 6 bases, with 12 bases left in between. Germline V gene data show CDR1 as SGHDT and CDR2 as YYEEEE. The CDR3 DNA reads as TGTGCCAGCAGCCACGGAGGCGGGGATACGCAGTATTTT. Its protein is CASSHGGGDTQYF.

The chain combines TRBV28 with TRBJ1-2, with TRBD1 matching 8 bases. CDR3 length: 14 amino acids. The V segment lost 6 bases and the J segment 5 bases; nucleotides outside the gene matches: 8. CDR1 is MDHEN and CDR2 is SYDVKM in the germline V gene. Here the CDR3 reads CASRSLDRVYGYTF. In DNA form, the CDR3 reads TGTGCCAGCAGATCATTGGACAGGGTTTATGGCTACACCTTC.

This sequence joins TRBV24-1 and TRBJ2-3; D remains ambiguous. The V gene lost 3 bases and the J gene lost 3 bases, with 6 bases spanning the gap. This CDR3 region has 13 residues. Germline V gives CDR1 KGHDR, CDR2 SFDVKD. The CDR3 sequence: CATSDPATDTQYF. In DNA, the CDR3 is TGTGCCACCAGTGATCCCGCAACAGATACGCAGTATTTT.

The CDR3: CASSLLYREDFYGYTF. The CDR3 nucleotides read TGTGCCAGCAGTTTGCTGTACAGGGAAGATTTCTATGGCTACACCTTC. This chain links TRBV27 with TRBJ1-2; D possibly corresponds to TRBD1 (6 bases). This CDR3 is built from 16 residues. Germline V CDR1 and CDR2: MNHEY, SMNVEV (reference sequence). The germline V and J ends were trimmed by 3 bases and 4 bases, with 18 bases remaining between them.

The chain combines TRBV12-3 or TRBV12-4 with TRBJ2-7; no clear D. CDR3 length: 13 amino acids. The V end lost 3 bases, the J end lost 1 base, and 7 bases lay between the germline ends. CDR3 sequence (DNA): TGTGCCAGCAGTTTGGCTGGATCCTACGAGCAGTACTTC. Residues: CASSLAGSYEQYF.